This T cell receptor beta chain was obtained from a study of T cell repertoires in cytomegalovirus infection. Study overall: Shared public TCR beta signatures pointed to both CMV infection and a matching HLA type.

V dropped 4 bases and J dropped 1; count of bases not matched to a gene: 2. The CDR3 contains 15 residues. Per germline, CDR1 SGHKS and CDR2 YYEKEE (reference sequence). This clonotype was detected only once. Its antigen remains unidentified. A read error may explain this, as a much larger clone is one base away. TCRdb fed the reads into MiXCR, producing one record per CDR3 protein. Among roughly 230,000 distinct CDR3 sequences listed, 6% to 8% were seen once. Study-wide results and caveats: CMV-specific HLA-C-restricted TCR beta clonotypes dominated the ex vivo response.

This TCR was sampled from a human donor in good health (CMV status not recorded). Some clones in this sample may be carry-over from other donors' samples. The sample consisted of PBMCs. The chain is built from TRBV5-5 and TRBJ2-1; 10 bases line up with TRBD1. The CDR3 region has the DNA TGTGCCAGCAGCATGGGACAGGGGTCCTACAATGAGCAGTTCTTC. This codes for CASSMGQGSYNEQFF.